This TCR beta chain is from a study of Ad26.COV2.S vaccination and SARS-CoV-2 variants. Study at large: Each vaccinee took Ad26.COV2.S intramuscularly, once or twice 56 days apart.

CDR1 is SGHTA, CDR2 FQGNSA, per germline. The V end lost 1 base, the J end lost 9 bases, and 7 bases lay between the germline ends. The CDR3 extends over 12 amino acids. Treatment reported: 19 received Ad26.COV2.S at low or high dose, single or two shots; about 5 received placebo; per-sample allocation not given. Specimen acquisition occurred on day 63 following the initial vaccine or placebo injection. Measured with immunoSEQ multiplex PCR; TCRdb has only the in-frame clones, and not every one. Of some 640,000 clones listed, roughly 90% are singletons. The sample was peripheral blood, taken in a trial of Ad26.COV2.S vaccine versus placebo. This TCR was recovered from a person aged 18-60 years who received the Ad26.COV2.S COVID-19 vaccine or a placebo. The V call is TRBV7-2, the J call TRBJ2-1; D may correspond to TRBD1 or TRBD2 (5 bases each). The CDR3 sequence: CASSLDGAEQFF. The CDR3 DNA is TGTGCCAGCAGCTTAGACGGGGCTGAGCAGTTCTTC.